This is a list of T cell receptor beta chains from one sample in a study of blood T cells in healthy people across ages. MiXCR, applied by TCRdb to the 5' RACE reads, yields one record per CDR3 protein. The profile covers 1.2 million to 1.5 million distinct CDR3 sequences, with 42% appearing a single time and 7% to 9% taken by the ten largest. The sequenced sample consisted of blood. These receptors came from a woman under 30 in good health. Each CDR3 is given with its conserved first and last residue. A D gene is named only where the DNA matches it firmly. Not all rows give a size; the values are once, few, many and, for expanded clones, a class.

V gene: TRBV6-6; D gene: TRBD1; clone size: once; CDR3 length: 13; J gene: TRBJ1-1; CDR3 DNA: TGTGCCAGCACCCAGGGGGGAGCTCCTGAAGCTTTCTTT; CDR3 protein: CASTQGGAPEAFF
V gene: TRBV2; D gene: .; clone size: once; CDR3 length: 18; J gene: TRBJ2-7; CDR3 DNA: TGTGCCAGCATGGAGTTTAAGACCAGCTTCGGCGGATCCTACGAGCAGTACTTC; CDR3 protein: CASMEFKTSFGGSYEQYF
V gene: TRBV18; D gene: .; clone size: .; CDR3 length: 17; J gene: TRBJ2-5; CDR3 DNA: TGTGCCAGCTCACCACCACTGCGGACTATTGGCCAAGAGACCCAGTACTTC; CDR3 protein: CASSPPLRTIGQETQYF
V gene: TRBV12-3/TRBV12-4; D gene: .; clone size: few; CDR3 length: 16; J gene: TRBJ2-7; CDR3 DNA: TGTGCCAGCAGCTCCCCAGCGGGTGTTAATGACGACGAGCAGTACTTC; CDR3 protein: CASSSPAGVNDDEQYF
V gene: TRBV7-9; D gene: .; clone size: few; CDR3 length: 14; J gene: TRBJ1-2; CDR3 DNA: TGTGCCAGCAGCCGAACCCAGGGACGGTATGGCTACACCTTC; CDR3 protein: CASSRTQGRYGYTF
V gene: TRBV6-1; D gene: .; clone size: .; CDR3 length: 14; J gene: TRBJ2-7; CDR3 DNA: TGTGCCAGCAGTGAACGGACAGACATCTACGAGCAGTACTTC; CDR3 protein: CASSERTDIYEQYF
V gene: TRBV20-1; D gene: .; clone size: many; CDR3 length: 13; J gene: TRBJ2-7; CDR3 DNA: TGCAGTGCTACGAAGGACAGCTCCTACGAGCAGTACTTC; CDR3 protein: CSATKDSSYEQYF
V gene: TRBV2; D gene: .; clone size: .; CDR3 length: 13; J gene: TRBJ2-5; CDR3 DNA: TGTGCCAGCAGTGAATTTCGACAAGAGACCCAGTACTTC; CDR3 protein: CASSEFRQETQYF
V gene: TRBV7-9; D gene: .; clone size: few; CDR3 length: 16; J gene: TRBJ1-1; CDR3 DNA: TGTGCCAGCAGCTTAATATGGGAAACGGGGAACACTGAAGCTTTCTTT; CDR3 protein: CASSLIWETGNTEAFF
V gene: TRBV5-1; D gene: .; clone size: .; CDR3 length: 15; J gene: TRBJ1-5; CDR3 DNA: TGCGCCAGCAGCTTTAGAACCCATAGCAATCAGCCCCAGCATTTT; CDR3 protein: CASSFRTHSNQPQHF
V gene: TRBV20-1; D gene: TRBD2; clone size: few; CDR3 length: 13; J gene: TRBJ2-1; CDR3 DNA: TGCAGCGGGGTGGCTAGCGGTTACAATGAGCAGTTCTTC; CDR3 protein: CSGVASGYNEQFF
V gene: TRBV24-1; D gene: .; clone size: .; CDR3 length: 12; J gene: TRBJ2-3; CDR3 DNA: TGTGCCACCAGTGATTTGTGGAATACGCAGTATTTT; CDR3 protein: CATSDLWNTQYF
V gene: TRBV20-1; D gene: TRBD1; clone size: .; CDR3 length: 16; J gene: TRBJ1-2; CDR3 DNA: TGCAGTGCTAGAAACGCAGGACAGGGGGCATCGGGAGGCTACACCTTC; CDR3 protein: CSARNAGQGASGGYTF
V gene: TRBV20-1; D gene: TRBD2; clone size: .; CDR3 length: 13; J gene: TRBJ2-1; CDR3 DNA: TGCAGTGCTTCAAAAACTAGCGACGGTGAGCAGTTCTTC; CDR3 protein: CSASKTSDGEQFF
V gene: TRBV6-1; D gene: .; clone size: .; CDR3 length: 13; J gene: TRBJ1-2; CDR3 DNA: TGTGCCGGCAGTGAGAGGACAGAATATGGCTACACCTTC; CDR3 protein: CAGSERTEYGYTF
V gene: TRBV20-1; D gene: .; clone size: .; CDR3 length: 13; J gene: TRBJ2-7; CDR3 DNA: TGCAGTTCTTATGTAGCGGCCACCTACGAGCAGTACTTC; CDR3 protein: CSSYVAATYEQYF
V gene: TRBV20-1; D gene: TRBD2; clone size: .; CDR3 length: 14; J gene: TRBJ2-7; CDR3 DNA: TGCAGTGCGGCCGGGACTAGCGCCTACTACGAGCAGTACTTC; CDR3 protein: CSAAGTSAYYEQYF
V gene: TRBV10-3; D gene: .; clone size: few; CDR3 length: 13; J gene: TRBJ1-6; CDR3 DNA: TGTGCCATCAGGGAAGACTGGAATTCACCCCTCCACTTT; CDR3 protein: CAIREDWNSPLHF
V gene: TRBV7-2; D gene: .; clone size: .; CDR3 length: 11; J gene: TRBJ2-3; CDR3 DNA: TGTGCCAGCAGCTTGGGACGAGCGGAGTATTTT; CDR3 protein: CASSLGRAEYF
V gene: TRBV6-2/TRBV6-3; D gene: TRBD2; clone size: .; CDR3 length: 15; J gene: TRBJ2-1; CDR3 DNA: TGTGCCAGCAGTTATGGGGGCGGGAGGGACAATGAGCAGTTCTTC; CDR3 protein: CASSYGGGRDNEQFF
V gene: TRBV6-6; D gene: TRBD2; clone size: .; CDR3 length: 15; J gene: TRBJ2-3; CDR3 DNA: TGTGCCAGCAACCAACTAGCGAGCTACACAGGTACGCAGTATTTT; CDR3 protein: CASNQLASYTGTQYF
V gene: TRBV2; D gene: .; clone size: once; CDR3 length: 17; J gene: TRBJ2-5; CDR3 DNA: TGTGCCAGCAGTGGATTAGCGGGACAGCTACTCCGGGAGACCCAGTACTTC; CDR3 protein: CASSGLAGQLLRETQYF
V gene: TRBV20-1; D gene: TRBD1; clone size: .; CDR3 length: 15; J gene: TRBJ1-4; CDR3 DNA: TGCAGTGCTAGTGCAGGGGGATCAACTAATGAAAAACTGTTTTTT; CDR3 protein: CSASAGGSTNEKLFF
V gene: TRBV11-2; D gene: TRBD1; clone size: .; CDR3 length: 15; J gene: TRBJ2-7; CDR3 DNA: TGTGCCAGCAGCTTGGGGGGACAGGACCCCTACGAGCAGTACTTC; CDR3 protein: CASSLGGQDPYEQYF
V gene: TRBV20-1; D gene: TRBD2; clone size: few; CDR3 length: 15; J gene: TRBJ2-3; CDR3 DNA: TGCAGTGCTAGAGATTGGGGACTAGCGGTAGATACGCAGTATTTT; CDR3 protein: CSARDWGLAVDTQYF
V gene: TRBV6-1; D gene: .; clone size: few; CDR3 length: 13; J gene: TRBJ2-3; CDR3 DNA: TGTGCCAGCAGTGACCCGGGAATAGATACGCAGTATTTT; CDR3 protein: CASSDPGIDTQYF
V gene: TRBV18; D gene: .; clone size: .; CDR3 length: 13; J gene: TRBJ1-2; CDR3 DNA: TGTGCCAGCTCACGTACACGGGAGGGTGGCTACACCTTC; CDR3 protein: CASSRTREGGYTF
V gene: TRBV15; D gene: .; clone size: .; CDR3 length: 18; J gene: TRBJ2-1; CDR3 DNA: TGTGCCACCAGCCCGAGTTCTGCGTACACAAAGAGGGCCGATGAGCAGTTCTTC; CDR3 protein: CATSPSSAYTKRADEQFF
V gene: TRBV20-1; D gene: TRBD2; clone size: .; CDR3 length: 18; J gene: TRBJ2-1; CDR3 DNA: TGCAGTGCTAGCGCTAGCGGGAGAGGGGGTAGCTCCTACAATGAGCAGTTCTTC; CDR3 protein: CSASASGRGGSSYNEQFF
V gene: TRBV11-1; D gene: .; clone size: .; CDR3 length: 15; J gene: TRBJ2-7; CDR3 DNA: TGTGCCAGCAGCTTAATCCTAGCGTCTATCTACGAGCAGTACTTC; CDR3 protein: CASSLILASIYEQYF
V gene: TRBV27; D gene: TRBD1; clone size: few; CDR3 length: 15; J gene: TRBJ1-5; CDR3 DNA: TGTGCCAGCAGTTTCCAGGGACAGGGAAGCCAGCCCCAGCATTTT; CDR3 protein: CASSFQGQGSQPQHF
V gene: TRBV21-1; D gene: .; clone size: few; CDR3 length: 16; J gene: TRBJ2-5; CDR3 DNA: TGTGCCAGCAGCAAAGGTAGACTAGCCGATAAAGAGACCCAGTACTTC; CDR3 protein: CASSKGRLADKETQYF